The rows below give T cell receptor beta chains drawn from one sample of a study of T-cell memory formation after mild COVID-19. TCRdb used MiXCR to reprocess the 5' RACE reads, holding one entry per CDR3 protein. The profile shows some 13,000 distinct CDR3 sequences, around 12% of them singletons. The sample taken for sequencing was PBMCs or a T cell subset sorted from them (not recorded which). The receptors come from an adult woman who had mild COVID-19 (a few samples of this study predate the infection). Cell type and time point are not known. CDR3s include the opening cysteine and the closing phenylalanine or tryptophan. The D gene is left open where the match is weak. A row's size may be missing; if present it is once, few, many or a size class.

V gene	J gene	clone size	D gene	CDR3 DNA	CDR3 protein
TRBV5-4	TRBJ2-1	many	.	TGTGCCAGCAGCTTGGATGGGACTTCGTACAATGAGCAGTTCTTC	CASSLDGTSYNEQFF
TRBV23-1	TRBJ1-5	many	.	TGCGCCAGCAGTCAACGTTTTAGATTTAAGCAGCCCCAGCATTTT	CASSQRFRFKQPQHF
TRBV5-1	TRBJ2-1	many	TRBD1	TGCGCCAGCAGCTCCGCCGAGTGGACAGGATACAATGAGCAGTTCTTC	CASSSAEWTGYNEQFF
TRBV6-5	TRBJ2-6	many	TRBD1	TGTGCCAGCTGTTACAATTTTGGGACAGGGGACGGGGCCAACGTCCTGACTTTC	CASCYNFGTGDGANVLTF
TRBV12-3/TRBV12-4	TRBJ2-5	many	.	TGTGCCAGCAGAGGCGACAGCGTCGGGACCCAGTACTTC	CASRGDSVGTQYF
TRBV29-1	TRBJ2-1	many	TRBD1	TGCAGCGTTGATACAGGGGGCTCCTACAATGAGCAGTTCTTC	CSVDTGGSYNEQFF
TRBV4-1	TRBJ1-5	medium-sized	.	TGCGCCAGCAGCCGGGGGAGGGGTCAGCCCCAGCATTTT	CASSRGRGQPQHF
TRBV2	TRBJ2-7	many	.	TGTGCCAGTCTTCGGACCTACGAGCAGTACTTC	CASLRTYEQYF
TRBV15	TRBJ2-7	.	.	TGTGCCACCAGCAGAGATCTGGGCTCCGGCGTGGAGAAGCAGTACTTC	CATSRDLGSGVEKQYF
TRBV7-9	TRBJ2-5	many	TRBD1	TGTGCCAGCAGCCATCGGACAGGGAGCCAAGAGACCCAGTACTTC	CASSHRTGSQETQYF
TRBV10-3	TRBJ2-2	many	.	TGTGCCATCAGGGGACCTAGCGCAAACACCGGGGAGCTGTTTTTT	CAIRGPSANTGELFF
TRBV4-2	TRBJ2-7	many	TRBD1	TGTGCCAGCAGCCAATGGGACAGGACCTACGAGCAGTACTTC	CASSQWDRTYEQYF
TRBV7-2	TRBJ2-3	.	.	TGTGCCAGCAGCTTGGGCGGGACCACAGATACGCAGTATTTT	CASSLGGTTDTQYF
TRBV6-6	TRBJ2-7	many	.	TGTGCCAGCGGGGGGGGCGGGTACGAGCAGTACTTC	CASGGGGYEQYF
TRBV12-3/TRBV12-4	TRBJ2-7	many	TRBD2	TGTGCCAGCAGTTTGGGGGGGGTAGGTTCCTACGAGCAGTACTTC	CASSLGGVGSYEQYF
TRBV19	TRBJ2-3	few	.	TGTGCCAGTAGTGCCTTTCCTGGCGGGGGCATAGATACGCAGTATTTT	CASSAFPGGGIDTQYF
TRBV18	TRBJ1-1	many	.	TGTGCCAGCTCATTGGAACAGGGCGTTGAAGCTTTCTTT	CASSLEQGVEAFF
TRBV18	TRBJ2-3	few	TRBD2	TGTGCCAGCTCCCTAGCGGGGGTAGCTAGCACAGATACGCAGTATTTT	CASSLAGVASTDTQYF
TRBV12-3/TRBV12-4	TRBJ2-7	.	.	TGTGCCAGCAGCCTTAGGGAGACTGGGGAGCAGTACTTC	CASSLRETGEQYF
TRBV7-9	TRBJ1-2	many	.	TGTGCCAGCAGCTTAGCCACGGTACCCTATGGCTACACCTTC	CASSLATVPYGYTF
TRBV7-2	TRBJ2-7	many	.	TGTGCCAGCAGCTTATCGGCAGGGGCCTACGAGCAGTACTTC	CASSLSAGAYEQYF
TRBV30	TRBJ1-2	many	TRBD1	TGTGCCTGGATTCCGAAGACAGGGGGCGTTGGTGGCTACACCTTC	CAWIPKTGGVGGYTF
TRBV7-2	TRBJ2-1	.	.	TGTGCCAGCAGCCCGTGGACTACCCACAATGAGCAGTTCTTC	CASSPWTTHNEQFF
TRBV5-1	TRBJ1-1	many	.	TGCGCCAGCAGCATAGGGGGGAGAACTGAAGCTTTCTTT	CASSIGGRTEAFF
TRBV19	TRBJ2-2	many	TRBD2	TGTGCCAGTAGTACCCCGGGACTAGTCTGGGTCGGGGAGCTGTTTTTT	CASSTPGLVWVGELFF
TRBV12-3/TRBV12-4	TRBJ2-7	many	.	TGTGCCAGCACCATTTCCCCCTCGTACGAGCAGTACTTC	CASTISPSYEQYF
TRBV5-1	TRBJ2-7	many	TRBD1	TGCGCCAGCAGCATCCGGACAGGGTCGTACGAGCAGTACTTC	CASSIRTGSYEQYF
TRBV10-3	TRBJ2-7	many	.	TGTGCCATCAGTGAGCTTGGGGAAAGCTACGAGCAGTACTTC	CAISELGESYEQYF
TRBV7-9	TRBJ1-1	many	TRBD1	TGTGCCAGCAGCTCCCTTGGACAGGGGGTCCCTGAAGCTTTCTTT	CASSSLGQGVPEAFF
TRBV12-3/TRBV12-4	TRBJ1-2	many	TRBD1	TGTGCCAGCAGTGCCCCACCCCAGGGGGTTGGCTACACCTTC	CASSAPPQGVGYTF